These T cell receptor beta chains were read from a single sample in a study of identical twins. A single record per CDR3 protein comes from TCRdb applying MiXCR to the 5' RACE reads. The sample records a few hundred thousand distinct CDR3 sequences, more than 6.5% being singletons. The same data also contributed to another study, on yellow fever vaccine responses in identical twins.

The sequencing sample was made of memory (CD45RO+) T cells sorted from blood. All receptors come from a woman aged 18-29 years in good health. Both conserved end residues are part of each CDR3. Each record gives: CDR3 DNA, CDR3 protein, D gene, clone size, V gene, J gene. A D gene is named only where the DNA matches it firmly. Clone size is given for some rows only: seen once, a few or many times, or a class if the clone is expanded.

TGCAGTGCTAGGGACGTGGGTAACTCCTACGAGCAGTACTTC	CSARDVGNSYEQYF	.	.	TRBV20-1	TRBJ2-7
TGTGCCAGCAGCCAAGGTTTCGTGGGTGAAGCTTTCTTT	CASSQGFVGEAFF	.	many	TRBV3-1	TRBJ1-1
TGTGCCAGCAGGATACAGGAGTTAGCTAATGAAAAACTGTTTTTT	CASRIQELANEKLFF	.	.	TRBV2	TRBJ1-4
TGCGCCAGCAGCAAGGGACAGGGCACAGATACGCAGTATTTT	CASSKGQGTDTQYF	TRBD1	.	TRBV5-1	TRBJ2-3
TGTGCCAGCAGGACAGGGGGCTATAATTCACCCCTCCACTTT	CASRTGGYNSPLHF	TRBD1	few	TRBV6-1	TRBJ1-6
TGTGCTAGTGGTTTGCTGGGAGGCACTGAAGCTTTCTTT	CASGLLGGTEAFF	.	.	TRBV12-5	TRBJ1-1
TGTGCCGAATCGACAGGGATGAATTCACCCCTCCACTTT	CAESTGMNSPLHF	TRBD1	few	TRBV6-1	TRBJ1-6
TGTGCCAGCAGGCTTGGACCCGGGACAGATTATTACGAGCAGTACTTC	CASRLGPGTDYYEQYF	TRBD1	many	TRBV3-1	TRBJ2-7
TGTGCCAGCAGCTTGGCCGGTTCGAACACTGAAGCTTTCTTT	CASSLAGSNTEAFF	.	few	TRBV5-4	TRBJ1-1
TGTGCCAGCAGCTGGGCGGCCGAGGCTTTCTTT	CASSWAAEAFF	.	many	TRBV11-3	TRBJ1-1
TGCGCCAGCAGCTTGGCCTCGGGGGCACAGACCCAGTACTTC	CASSLASGAQTQYF	.	few	TRBV5-1	TRBJ2-5
TGCAGTGCTAGAGATCTGGGCGGGAGCTCTGATACGCAGTATTTT	CSARDLGGSSDTQYF	TRBD2	few	TRBV20-1	TRBJ2-3
TGTGCCAGCGCCTCGGGACTAGCGGGAGGGCCGGTCACCGGGGAGCTGTTTTTT	CASASGLAGGPVTGELFF	TRBD2	few	TRBV25-1	TRBJ2-2
TGTGCCAGCAGTGAATGGGGGACCGACACAGATACGCAGTATTTT	CASSEWGTDTDTQYF	.	.	TRBV25-1	TRBJ2-3
TGCGCCAGCAGCCGCAAGGGGAGGGGACAGACGAACACCGGGGAGCTGTTTTTT	CASSRKGRGQTNTGELFF	.	few	TRBV4-1	TRBJ2-2